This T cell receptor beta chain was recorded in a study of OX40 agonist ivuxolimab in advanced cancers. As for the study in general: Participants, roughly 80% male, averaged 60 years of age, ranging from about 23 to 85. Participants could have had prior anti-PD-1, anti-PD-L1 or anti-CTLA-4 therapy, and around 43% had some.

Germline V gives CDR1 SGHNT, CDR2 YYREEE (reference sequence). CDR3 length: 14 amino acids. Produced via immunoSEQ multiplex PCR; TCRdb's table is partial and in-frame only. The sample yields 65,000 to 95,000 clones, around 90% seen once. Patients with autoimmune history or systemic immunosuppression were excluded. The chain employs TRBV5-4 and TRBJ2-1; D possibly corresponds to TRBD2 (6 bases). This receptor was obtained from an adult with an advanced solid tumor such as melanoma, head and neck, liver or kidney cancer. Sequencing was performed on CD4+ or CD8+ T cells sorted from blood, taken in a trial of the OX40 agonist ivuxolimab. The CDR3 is CAASRAGGVVEQFF. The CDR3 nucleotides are TGTGCAGCGTCGCGAGCGGGTGGGGTAGTTGAGCAGTTCTTC.